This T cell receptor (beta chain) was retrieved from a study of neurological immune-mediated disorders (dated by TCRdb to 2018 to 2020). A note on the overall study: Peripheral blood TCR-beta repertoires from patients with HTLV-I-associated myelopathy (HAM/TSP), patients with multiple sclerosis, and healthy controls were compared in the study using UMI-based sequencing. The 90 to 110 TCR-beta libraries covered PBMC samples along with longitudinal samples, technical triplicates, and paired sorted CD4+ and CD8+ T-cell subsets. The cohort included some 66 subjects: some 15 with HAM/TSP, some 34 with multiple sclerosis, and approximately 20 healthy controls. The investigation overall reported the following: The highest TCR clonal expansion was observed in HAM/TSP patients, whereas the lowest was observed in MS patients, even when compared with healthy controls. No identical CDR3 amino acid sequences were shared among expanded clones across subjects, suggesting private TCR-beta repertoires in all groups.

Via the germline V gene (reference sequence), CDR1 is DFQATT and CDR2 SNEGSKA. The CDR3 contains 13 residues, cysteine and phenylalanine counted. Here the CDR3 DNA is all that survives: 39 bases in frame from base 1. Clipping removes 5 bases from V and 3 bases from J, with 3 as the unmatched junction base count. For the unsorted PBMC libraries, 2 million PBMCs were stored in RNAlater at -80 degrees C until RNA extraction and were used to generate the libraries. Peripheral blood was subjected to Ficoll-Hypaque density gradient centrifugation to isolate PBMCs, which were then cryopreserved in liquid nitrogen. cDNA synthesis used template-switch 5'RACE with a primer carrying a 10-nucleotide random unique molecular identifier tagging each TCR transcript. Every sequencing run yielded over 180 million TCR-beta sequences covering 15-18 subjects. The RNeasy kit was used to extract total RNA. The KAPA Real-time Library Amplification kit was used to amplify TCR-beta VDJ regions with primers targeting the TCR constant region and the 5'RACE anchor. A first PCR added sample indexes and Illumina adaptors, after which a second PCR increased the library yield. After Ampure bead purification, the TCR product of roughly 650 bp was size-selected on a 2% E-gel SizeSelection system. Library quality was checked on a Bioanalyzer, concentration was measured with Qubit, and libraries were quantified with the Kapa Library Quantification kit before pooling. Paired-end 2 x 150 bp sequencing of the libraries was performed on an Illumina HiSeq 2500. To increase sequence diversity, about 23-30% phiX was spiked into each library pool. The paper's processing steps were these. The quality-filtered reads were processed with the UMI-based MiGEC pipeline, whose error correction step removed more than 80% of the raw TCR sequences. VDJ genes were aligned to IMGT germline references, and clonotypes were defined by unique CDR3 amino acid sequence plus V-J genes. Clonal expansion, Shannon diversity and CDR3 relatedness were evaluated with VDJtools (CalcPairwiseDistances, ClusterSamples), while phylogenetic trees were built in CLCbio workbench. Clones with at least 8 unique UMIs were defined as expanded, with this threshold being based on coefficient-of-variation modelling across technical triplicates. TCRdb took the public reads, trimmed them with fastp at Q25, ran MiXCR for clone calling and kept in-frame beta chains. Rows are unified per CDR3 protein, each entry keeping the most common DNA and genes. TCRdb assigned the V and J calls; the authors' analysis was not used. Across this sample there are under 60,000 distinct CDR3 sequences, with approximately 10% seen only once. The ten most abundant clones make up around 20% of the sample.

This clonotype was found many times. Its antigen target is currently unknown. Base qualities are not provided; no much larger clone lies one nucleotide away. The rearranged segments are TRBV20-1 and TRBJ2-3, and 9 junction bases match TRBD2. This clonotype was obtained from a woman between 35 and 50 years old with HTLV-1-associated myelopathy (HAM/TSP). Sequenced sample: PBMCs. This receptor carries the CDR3 CSAASGATDTQYF. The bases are TGCAGTGCTGCTAGCGGGGCTACAGATACGCAGTATTTT.